This is a list of T cell receptor beta chains from one sample in a study of cytomegalovirus exposure and HLA in healthy donors. Data came from immunoSEQ multiplex PCR; TCRdb stores just in-frame clones and leaves some out. The sample has about 180,000 clones, less than 90% seen once; the top ten hold around 1%. Specimen: PBMCs. Receptors originate from a man younger than 45 in good health and CMV-seronegative. Each CDR3 is given with its conserved first and last residue. D genes are given only for firm matches. Expanded clones get a size class; other rows say once, few or many, or leave the size out.

d_call j_call v_call clone_size cdr3_length cdr3_nt cdr3_aa
NA TRBJ1-1 TRBV27 NA 11 TGTGCCAGCAGTTCTCAGTCGAAAACTTTCTTT CASSSQSKTFF
NA TRBJ2-6 TRBV5-1 NA 16 TGCGCCAGCAGCATACTAGAAAACTCTGGGGCCAACGTCCTGACTTTC CASSILENSGANVLTF
NA TRBJ1-5 TRBV7-6 NA 13 TGTGCCAGCAGCGGCCGGCCGGGTCAGCCCCAGCATTTT CASSGRPGQPQHF
NA TRBJ1-4 TRBV19 few 15 TGTGCCAGTAATGGGTTGCCAGAGGGTAATGAAAAACTGTTTTTT CASNGLPEGNEKLFF
TRBD2 TRBJ2-7 TRBV2 NA 13 TGTGCCAGCAGTGGGACTAGCGGCTACGAGCAGTACTTC CASSGTSGYEQYF
NA TRBJ2-2 TRBV10-1 NA 16 TGCGCCAGCATAAAAGGACCCGTCGGGATGACCGGGGAGCTGTTTTTT CASIKGPVGMTGELFF
NA TRBJ2-1 TRBV7-8 NA 16 TGTGCCAGCAGCACTGGCAAGCTAAACCGGGGAAATGAGCAGTTCTTC CASSTGKLNRGNEQFF
TRBD1 TRBJ1-5 TRBV6-5 NA 15 TGTGCCAGCAGGCCCCGGGACAGTGTCAATCAGCCCCAGCATTTT CASRPRDSVNQPQHF
TRBD2 TRBJ2-3 TRBV5-4 NA 16 TGTGCCAGCAGCTTGGAACTGCTAGCGGTAACAGATACGCAGTATTTT CASSLELLAVTDTQYF
NA TRBJ1-6 TRBV5-1 NA 12 TGCGCCAGCATGGGGGGGGCAGGGCCCCTCCACTTT CASMGGAGPLHF
NA TRBJ1-1 TRBV18 NA 12 TGTGCCAGCTCACCGGAGAGGACTGAAGCTTTCTTT CASSPERTEAFF
TRBD1 TRBJ1-2 TRBV7-9 NA 16 TGTTCCAGCAGATCACAGTCGACAGGGGGAATCGGTGGCTACACCTTC CSSRSQSTGGIGGYTF
NA TRBJ2-7 TRBV9 NA 13 TGTGCCAGCAGCGCTACGGGACTGTACGAGCAGTACTTC CASSATGLYEQYF
TRBD2 TRBJ2-7 TRBV5-6 NA 13 TGTGCCAGCAGCTTGGGGCTAGCGGTCTCGGAGTACTTC CASSLGLAVSEYF
TRBD2 TRBJ2-7 TRBV27 NA 16 TGTGCCAGCAGTTCCGTCAGCGGGAGGGTAGCCTACGAGCAGTACTTC CASSSVSGRVAYEQYF
NA TRBJ2-2 TRBV7-7 NA 13 TGTGCCAGCAGCTTGGGGGCCGCCGGGGAGCTGTTTTTT CASSLGAAGELFF
NA TRBJ1-2 TRBV18 NA 14 TGTGCCAGCTCACCCCTAACAGGAAACTATGGCTACACCTTC CASSPLTGNYGYTF
NA TRBJ2-1 TRBV7-9 NA 16 TGTGCCAGCAGTGATACCAGCGGGCGCTCCTACAATGAGCAGTTCTTC CASSDTSGRSYNEQFF
NA TRBJ2-4 TRBV5-4 few 15 TGTGCCAGCAGCATCGGACAGGTGACGGGGGACATTCAGTACTTC CASSIGQVTGDIQYF
TRBD1 TRBJ2-7 TRBV2 NA 13 TGTGCCAGCAGTGAAGGGACAGGGAACGAGCAGTACTTC CASSEGTGNEQYF
TRBD1 TRBJ2-5 TRBV30 once 13 TGTGCCTGGAGTCGAGACAGGGGAGAGACCCAGTACTTC CAWSRDRGETQYF
TRBD2 TRBJ2-1 TRBV30 NA 14 TGTGCCTGGAGTGTCGTACTAGCGGGAGGTGAGCAGTTCTTC CAWSVVLAGGEQFF
TRBD2 TRBJ2-3 TRBV9 once 17 TGTGCCAGCAGCGTAGCGACTAGCGGAAGAAGCGGAGATACGCAGTATTTT CASSVATSGRSGDTQYF
TRBD2 TRBJ2-5 TRBV7-2 once 12 TGTGCCAGCAGTCAAGGACTAGTCGAACAGTACTTC CASSQGLVEQYF
TRBD2 TRBJ2-1 TRBV6-1 NA 14 TGTGCCAGCACTAGCGGGAGGATATACAATGAGCAGTTCTTC CASTSGRIYNEQFF
NA TRBJ2-5 TRBV12-2 NA 14 TGTGCAAGTCGCTTAGTGCCGGGGTGCGAGACCCAGTACTTC CASRLVPGCETQYF
NA TRBJ2-7 TRBV6-5 NA 11 TGTGCCAGCAGTTGGTCAGGCGAGCAGTACTTC CASSWSGEQYF
TRBD2 TRBJ2-5 TRBV4-3 NA 15 TGCGCCAGCAGCCAAGATCGGACTAGTGAAGAGACCCAGTACTTC CASSQDRTSEETQYF
TRBD1 TRBJ2-7 TRBV6-1 NA 16 TGTGCCAGCAGTGACTTGACAGGGGGCGGCTCCTACGAGCAGTACTTC CASSDLTGGGSYEQYF
NA TRBJ2-3 TRBV10-3 NA 15 TGTGCCATCAGTGTAGTCCAGGGGAGCACAGATACGCAGTATTTT CAISVVQGSTDTQYF
TRBD1 TRBJ2-3 TRBV5-3 NA 14 TGTGCCAGAAGCAGGACAGGGAGTCCAGATACGCAGTATTTT CARSRTGSPDTQYF
TRBD2 TRBJ2-1 TRBV5-1 NA 14 TGCGCCAGCAGCTTTAGCGGGAGGAACAATGAGCAGTTCTTC CASSFSGRNNEQFF
NA TRBJ2-7 TRBV11-1 NA 14 TGTGCCAGCAGCCGAGGGCAGGGGTGGTACGAGCAGTACTTC CASSRGQGWYEQYF
TRBD1 TRBJ1-1 TRBV5-1 NA 15 TGCGCCAGCAGCGAGGGGGCCGCCCTGGACACTGAAGCTTTCTTT CASSEGAALDTEAFF
NA TRBJ2-5 TRBV4-1 NA 14 TGCGCCAGCAGCCAAGTCGGGGGGCCAGAGACCCAGTACTTC CASSQVGGPETQYF
NA TRBJ1-2 TRBV19 NA 15 TGTGCCAGTACGAAGGACGGGCAGGGGATCTATGGCTACACCTTC CASTKDGQGIYGYTF
NA TRBJ1-3 TRBV5-1 NA 15 TGCGCCAGCAGCCCCCTACAGAGCTCTGGAAACACCATATATTTT CASSPLQSSGNTIYF
NA TRBJ1-3 TRBV5-8 NA 14 TGTGCCAGCAGCTTCCGGAGTTCTGGAAACACCATATATTTT CASSFRSSGNTIYF
TRBD1 TRBJ2-7 TRBV6-5 NA 13 TGTGCCAGCAGTCCAGGGACAGGGAACGAGCAGTACTTC CASSPGTGNEQYF
NA TRBJ2-1 TRBV11-2 NA 13 TGTGCCAGCAGCTCCCCGAGGGGGGGTGAGCAGTTCTTC CASSSPRGGEQFF
TRBD1 TRBJ1-5 TRBV18 NA 15 TGTGCCAGCTCACCGTCGGGACAGGGCTCCCAGCCCCAGCATTTT CASSPSGQGSQPQHF
TRBD1 TRBJ2-7 TRBV29-1 NA 16 TGCAGCGTTGAACCCCGCGGGACAGGGGGCAGATACGAGCAGTACTTC CSVEPRGTGGRYEQYF
NA TRBJ1-2 TRBV2 few 14 TGTGCCAGCAGTGCGGAGGCCTCAATGAATGGCTACACCTTC CASSAEASMNGYTF
TRBD1 TRBJ2-7 TRBV27 NA 15 TGTGCCAGCAGTTTACGACAGGGTATCGTATACGAGCAGTACTTC CASSLRQGIVYEQYF
NA TRBJ2-5 TRBV29-1 NA 15 TGCAGCGTTGAAGTCCTGGACATTAACGTGGAGACCCAGTACTTC CSVEVLDINVETQYF
NA TRBJ1-1 TRBV29-1 few 10 TGCAGCGTCTACAGTGATTCGGCTTTCTTT CSVYSDSAFF
TRBD1 TRBJ1-2 TRBV29-1 NA 13 TGCAGCGTGGGCAGGGGGACAGGGGGTGGCTACACCTTC CSVGRGTGGGYTF
NA TRBJ1-6 TRBV6-1 NA 17 TGTGCCAGCAGTGATCGGGCAGGTTGGACTGGGAATTCACCCCTCCACTTT CASSDRAGWTGNSPLHF